This T cell receptor (beta chain) was sequenced for a study of T cell changes during pregnancy in multiple sclerosis (dated by TCRdb to the late 2010s). A note on the overall study: The study looked at changes in the T cell repertoire across pregnancy in women with multiple sclerosis.

The trim is 7 bases for V and 6 bases for J, with a gap of 12 bases between the germline ends. CDR1 and CDR2, per the germline V gene (reference sequence), are LNHNV and YYDKDF. From the cysteine through the phenylalanine, the CDR3 covers 12 amino acids. Only CDR3 DNA remains: 36 bases, in frame from the first base. This clone was seen just once. It has no known antigen specificity. There are no base qualities to consult, and no much larger clone falls within one base. The library was obtained by the immunoSEQ multiplex PCR assay. What TCRdb holds here is the immuneACCESS table cut down to in-frame rearrangements. Part of the clones is not present; checked against another copy, under half of the missing clones reflect an unresolved V gene, and the others are unexplained. The sample contains fewer than 85,000 clones, 93% of them found a single time. The ten largest account for approximately 2.4% of the sample.

This specimen consisted of peripheral blood, obtained in the second trimester of pregnancy. This chain joins TRBV15 to TRBJ1-1; the D gene identity is not certain. This receptor was identified in a female donor with multiple sclerosis, enrolled in a pregnancy study. The CDR3 has the sequence CATMDSRPEAFF. The nucleotide sequence reads as follows: TGTGCCACCATGGACTCCCGCCCTGAAGCTTTCTTT.